The 17 T cell receptor beta chains listed next were all sequenced from one sample in a study of read filtering for tumor transcriptome and immune sequencing. Molecular barcoded adaptors covering alpha/delta and beta/gamma chains were used on approximately 400 ng RNA. TCRdb ran MiXCR on the reads and lists one entry per CDR3 protein. The table records about 14,000 distinct CDR3 sequences, about 20% of them present only once. The specimen sequenced was a population of CD138-negative cells sorted from bone marrow. The receptors here all came from a donor at least 40 years old with multiple myeloma.

This clonotype turned up a few times. This chain links TRBV19 with TRBJ2-3; possibly TRBD2 for D (6 bases). The CDR3 has 14 amino acids. Per the germline V gene, CDR1 is LNHDA and CDR2 is SQIVND (reference sequence). The V end lost 4 bases, the J end lost 2 bases, and 10 bases lay between the germline ends. The CDR3 region has the DNA TGTGCCAGTAGTAAGGGACTGACCACAGATACGCAGTATTTT. Residues: CASSKGLTTDTQYF.

A note on this clonotype: A read error may produce the germline difference seen at one junction end. V is TRBV11-2 and J is TRBJ1-2; D may be TRBD1 (5 bases). The CDR3 is 13 residues long. Germline assignment: CDR1 SGHAT and CDR2 FQNNGV. Here the CDR3 DNA reads TGTGCTAGCAGCCCGGGACTGGACTATGGCTACACCTTC. It specifies CASSPGLDYGYTF.

About this clonotype itself: A much larger clone sits a single nucleotide away, making a read error possible. V is TRBV5-1 and J is TRBJ2-1; no clear D. This CDR3 spans 14 amino acids. CDR1 SGHRS and CDR2 YFSETQ come from the germline V gene. CDR3 sequence (DNA): TGCGCCAGCATCCTAGAACCCTCCTACAATGAGCGGTTCTTC. Translation: CASILEPSYNERFF.

The rearrangement links TRBV5-4 to TRBJ1-1; D call uncertain. V was shortened by 0 bases and J by 5 bases, with 8 bases between the two germline ends. This CDR3 comprises 13 residues. The germline CDR1 and CDR2 sequences are SGHNT and YYREEE (reference sequence). DNA for the CDR3: TGTGCCAGCAGCTTGGATGGTATTACTGAAGCTTTCTTT. It codes for CASSLDGITEAFF.

Remarks on this clonotype: The junction shows a germline mismatch at one end, possibly a read error. CDR3 DNA: TGCGCCAGCTGCTTGGTGGGGCTAGCTTACGAGCAGTACTTC. It specifies CASCLVGLAYEQYF. The chain uses TRBV5-1 and TRBJ2-7; the D gene could be TRBD1 or TRBD2 (5 bases each). Germline V gives CDR1 SGHRS, CDR2 YFSETQ. This CDR3 region has 14 residues.

This clonotype was detected many times. The V gene is TRBV2, the J gene TRBJ2-5; no firm D call. The V end was cut by 2 bases, the J end by 2 bases, with 6 bases between. The CDR3 totals 13 residues. The germline gives CDR1 SNHLY, CDR2 FYNNEI. CDR3 bases: TGTGCCAGCAGTGAAACGATACAAGAGACCCAGTACTTC. Amino acids: CASSETIQETQYF.

In its sample, this clonotype was seen many times. CDR3 bases: TGTGCCAGCAGACCCGACATCAACTCCTACAATGAGCAGTTCTTC. Protein: CASRPDINSYNEQFF. The chain couples TRBV6-2 or TRBV6-3 to TRBJ2-1; D gene unclear. Trimming pared 6 bases from V and 0 bases from J, leaving 12 bases between. This CDR3 has 15 residues. The germline gives CDR1 MNHEY, CDR2 SVGEGT.

This rearrangement joins TRBV6-5 to TRBJ1-1; no reliable D call. This CDR3 has 14 residues. The ends were cut back, 5 bases at V and 4 bases at J, with 14 bases in the middle. Germline CDR1 reads MNHEY; CDR2 reads SVGAGI. The CDR3 loop is CASSKLISSTEAFF. CDR3 bases: TGTGCCAGCAGTAAACTCATATCAAGCACTGAAGCTTTCTTT.

This clonotype was counted at least ten times. CDR3 sequence (DNA): TGCAGCGTAGTAAGCGGGAGCGTTTCCAATGAGCAGTTCTTC. Its protein product is CSVVSGSVSNEQFF. The rearrangement links TRBV29-1 to TRBJ2-1, with 8 nucleotides matching TRBD2. The CDR3 covers 14 residues. Germline assignment: CDR1 SQVTM and CDR2 ANQGSEA. The junction had 10 bases not matched to a gene; V was cut back by 6 bases and J by 6 bases.

This clonotype has more than one count but fewer than ten. The chain couples TRBV20-1 to TRBJ2-5; 8 bases are shared with TRBD1. Germline lookup yields CDR1 DFQATT and CDR2 SNEGSKA (reference sequence). This CDR3 is built from 13 residues. Germline trimming cut 6 bases from V and 6 bases from J; bases unmatched to any gene: 9. DNA of the CDR3: TGCAGTGCGGTTGGACAGGGAATGAAGACCCAGTACTTC. Its protein is CSAVGQGMKTQYF.

Many counts were recorded for this clonotype. V and J are TRBV6-5 and TRBJ2-6; D unclear. The CDR3 covers 14 residues. V lost 6 bases and J 0 bases, leaving 6 bases between the germline ends. CDR1 and CDR2 (germline): MNHEY, SVGAGI. The CDR3 sequence is CASSKSSGANVLTF. DNA of the CDR3: TGTGCCAGCAGCAAGAGCTCTGGGGCCAACGTCCTGACTTTC.

This chain links TRBV7-9 with TRBJ2-7, with D perhaps being TRBD1 or TRBD2 (7 bases each). The CDR3 runs to 13 residues. The V end was cut by 2 bases, the J end by 13 bases, with 18 bases between. From germline, CDR1 is SEHNR and CDR2 FQNEAQ (reference sequence). DNA for the CDR3: TGTGCCAGCAGCTTAAGGGGGGGGACAGCACCATACTTC. Protein sequence: CASSLRGGTAPYF. The full variable domain, with the rest looked up from reference TRBV7-9 and TRBJ2-7, is DTGVSQNPRHKITKRGQNVTFRCDPISEHNRLYWYRQTLGQGPEFLTYFQNEAQLEKSRLLSDRFSAERPKGSFSTLEIQRTEQGDSAMYLCASSLRGGTAPYFGPGTRLTVT.

This clonotype was picked up a small number of times. This sequence joins TRBV7-9 and TRBJ1-1; D is ambiguous. The CDR3 is 13 amino acids. Germline-derived CDR1 and CDR2 are SEHNR and FQNEAQ (reference sequence). V dropped 3 bases and J dropped 3 bases, with 8 bases sitting between them. In DNA form, the CDR3 reads TGTGCCAGCAGCTTTTTTCGGGACACTGAAGCTTTCTTT. It translates to CASSFFRDTEAFF.

At least ten counts were recorded for this clonotype. This chain joins TRBV7-2 and TRBJ2-4, with a possible D match to TRBD1 (5 bases). Germline values: CDR1 SGHTA, CDR2 FQGNSA. V was cut by 3 bases and J by 0 bases, with 9 bases left in between. The CDR3 is made up of 15 amino acids. The CDR3 protein is CASSFDSLAKNIQYF. DNA for the CDR3: TGTGCCAGCAGCTTCGACAGCTTAGCCAAAAACATTCAGTACTTC.

This chain connects TRBV20-1 to TRBJ2-7; 9 positions agree with TRBD2. The CDR3 covers 13 residues. The V gene end was trimmed by 3 bases and the J gene end by 2 bases; junction bases not matched to a gene: 2. Germline-derived CDR1 and CDR2 are DFQATT and SNEGSKA (reference sequence). CDR3 DNA: TGCAGTGCTAGGCTAGCGGGGACCTACGAGCAGTACTTC. Amino acid sequence: CSARLAGTYEQYF.

A remark on this clonotype: It may be a read error: a sequence one base away is much more abundant. The V call is TRBV6-5, the J call TRBJ2-7, with D maybe TRBD2 (5 bases). CDR3 size: 14 residues. Germline V gene data show CDR1 as MNHEY and CDR2 as SVGAGI. Here the CDR3 reads CSSSPGSRAYEQYF. In DNA, the CDR3 is TGTTCCAGCAGCCCCGGGTCGAGGGCCTACGAGCAGTACTTC.

Turning to this clonotype: Germline and junction disagree at one end, which may indicate a read error. The chain couples TRBV6-1 to TRBJ2-7; 10 bases agree with TRBD1. CDR1 and CDR2 from the germline V gene are MNHNS and SASEGT. The CDR3 is 13 amino acids. CDR3 sequence: CAGSPGTGDEQYF. CDR3 bases: TGTGCCGGCAGTCCCGGGACAGGGGACGAGCAGTACTTC.